This T cell receptor (beta chain) was sequenced for a study of T cells after yellow fever vaccination. CDR1 SGHTA and CDR2 FQGNSA come from the germline V gene. The length of the CDR3 is 13 residues. V shed 5 bases and J shed 4 bases, with 8 bases lying between them. TCR cDNA, made by 5'RACE template switching, carried an added universal primer site and UMIs. Using its own MiXCR run on the 5' RACE reads, TCRdb lists one record per CDR3 protein. The sample contains about 630,000 distinct CDR3 sequences, roughly an eighth of which appear only once. Study results and caveats: Weaker overall, the secondary response nonetheless peaked faster (day 5 versus 15). Clonotypes found in both CD4 and CD8 compartments made up a small share.

This clonotype was counted at least ten times. Its antigen is unidentified. The source is a man younger than 40 who received the YFV17D yellow fever vaccine. This specimen consisted of PBMCs, obtained on the day of the yellow fever booster vaccination. V is TRBV7-2 and J is TRBJ2-2, with D unclear. CDR3 region: CASSPLGTGELFF. The CDR3 nucleotides are TGTGCCAGCAGCCCGTTAGGCACCGGGGAGCTGTTTTTT.